This T cell receptor (beta chain) is drawn from a study of T cells in tumors after PD-1 blockade. For the study at large: Mean per blood sample: about 100,000 templates (about 24,000-270,000), around 34,000 unique clonotypes.

V lost 5 bases, J lost 0 bases, and 11 bases lay in between. Germline V gene sequence: CDR1 SNHLY, CDR2 FYNNEI. This CDR3 spans 15 amino acids. Only in-frame clones appear in the TCRdb table, and some are missing; sequencing was by immunoSEQ multiplex PCR. Here the sample spans more than 50,000 clones, approximately 79% being singletons. The TCR originated in a human donor with basal cell carcinoma. The chain employs TRBV2 and TRBJ2-1; D is unclear. The sequencing used PBMCs, collected after anti-PD-1 treatment. CDR3 nucleotides: TGTGCCAGCAGTCTACAGCATAGCTCCTACAATGAGCAGTTCTTC. Translation gives CASSLQHSSYNEQFF. The full variable domain, completed using reference TRBV2 and TRBJ2-1, is EPEVTQTPSHQVTQMGQEVILRCVPISNHLYFYWYRQILGQKVEFLVSFYNNEISEKSEIFDDQFSVERPDGSNFTLKIRSTKLEDSAMYFCASSLQHSSYNEQFFGPGTRLTVL.